This TCR beta chain comes out of a study of a mutant IDH1 vaccine in newly diagnosed glioma. About the research overall: The first vaccination came 4-6 weeks after radiotherapy alone, or with temozolomide cycles. Earlier care involved radiotherapy, temozolomide, or both, and the majority received both. Findings and caveats of the study: Pseudoprogression appeared unlinked to shifts in leading peripheral T cell clonotypes.

Specified time point: week 47, end of study. Each vaccine dose was 300 ug of mutant IDH1 20-mer peptide, with topical imiquimod. This table comes from immunoSEQ multiplex PCR, and its TCRdb copy is limited to in-frame clones, with some not included. Here the sample spans about 36,000 clones, 65% to 85% being singletons. Germline V gene sequence: CDR1 MNHNY, CDR2 SVGAGI (reference sequence). The CDR3 is 16 residues long. J lost 8 bases, V lost 2 bases, and 9 bases had no gene match. In regard to this clone: Its target is unknown.

The receptor was isolated from a man aged 35-49 years with glioma. The sequencing used PBMCs, collected from a glioma patient whose treatment included an IDH1 peptide vaccine. The V gene is TRBV6-6, the J gene TRBJ2-2; 9 nucleotides match TRBD1. The DNA of the CDR3 is TGTGCCAGCAGTTACGGGACAGGGCGTAGGGTAGGGGAGCTGTTTTTT. It translates to CASSYGTGRRVGELFF.